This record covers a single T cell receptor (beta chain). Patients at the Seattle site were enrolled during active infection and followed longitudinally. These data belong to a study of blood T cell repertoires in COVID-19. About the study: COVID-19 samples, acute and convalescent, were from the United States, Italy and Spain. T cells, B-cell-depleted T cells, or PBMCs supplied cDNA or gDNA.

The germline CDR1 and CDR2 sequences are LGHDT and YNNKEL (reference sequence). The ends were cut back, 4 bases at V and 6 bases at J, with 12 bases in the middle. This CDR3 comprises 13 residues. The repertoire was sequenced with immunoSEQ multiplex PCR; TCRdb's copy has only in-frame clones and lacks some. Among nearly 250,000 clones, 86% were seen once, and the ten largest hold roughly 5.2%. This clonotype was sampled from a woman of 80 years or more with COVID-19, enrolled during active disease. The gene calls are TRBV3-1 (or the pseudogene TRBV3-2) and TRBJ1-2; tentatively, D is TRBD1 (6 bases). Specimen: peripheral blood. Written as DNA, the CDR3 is TGTGCCAGCAGCCGCCTCAGGGGAGATGGCTACACCTTC. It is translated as CASSRLRGDGYTF.